These 27 T cell receptor beta chains originate from one sample sequenced in a study of CD8 T cells in ankylosing spondylitis. MiXCR, run by TCRdb on the 5' RACE reads, gives a single entry per CDR3 protein. The sample consists of roughly 260,000 distinct CDR3 sequences, approximately 20% of them appearing once. Sequences were obtained from blood, either unsorted or a sorted T cell fraction (not recorded which). The origin of the receptors is a male donor with ankylosing spondylitis or in good health (not recorded which).

V is TRBV10-3 and J is TRBJ1-1; TRBD1 agrees at 7 bases. The V segment lost 10 bases and the J segment 4 bases; nucleotides outside the gene matches: 9. The CDR3 length is 13 residues. Germline CDR1 ENHRY, CDR2 SYGVKD. In DNA, the CDR3 is TGTGCCACCGGGCAGGGGGTGGGCACTGAAGCTTTCTTT. Translating it yields CATGQGVGTEAFF.

The V gene is TRBV5-1, the J gene TRBJ2-2, with D possibly TRBD2 on 5 matching bases. V lost 4 bases, J lost 2 bases, and 12 bases lay in between. Per the germline V gene, CDR1 is SGHRS and CDR2 is YFSETQ. This CDR3 contains 15 residues. The CDR3 region has the DNA TGCGCCAGCAGCATACGAGCGGACAACACCGGGGAGCTGTTTTTT. It is translated as CASSIRADNTGELFF.

The chain carries TRBV6-5 and TRBJ1-1; 9 nucleotides match TRBD1. CDR1 and CDR2 from the germline V gene are MNHEY and SVGAGI. V lost 5 bases to trimming and J lost 6 bases; unmatched junction nucleotides: 7. The CDR3 runs 14 residues. CDR3 region: CASSTTGQGPEAFF. CDR3 nucleotide sequence: TGTGCCAGCAGTACGACGGGACAGGGCCCTGAAGCTTTCTTT.

This clonotype was seen a handful of times. This chain uses TRBV5-6 with TRBJ2-1; weak D call: TRBD2 (6 bases). The CDR3 spans 15 residues. Trimming left V 0 bases short and J 1 base short, with 8 bases between. Germline V gene lookup returns CDR1 SGHDT and CDR2 YYEEEE. Here the CDR3 reads CASSLASDSYNEQFF. CDR3 DNA: TGTGCCAGCAGCTTGGCTAGCGATTCCTACAATGAGCAGTTCTTC.

This clonotype was observed a few times. The gene calls are TRBV5-1 and TRBJ1-2; 9 positions match TRBD1. With V trimmed by 4 bases and J by 5 bases, 3 bases remained unmatched. This CDR3 has 13 residues. Germline V lookup: CDR1 SGHRS, CDR2 YFSETQ. Here the CDR3 reads CASSEGQGYGYTF. CDR3 DNA: TGCGCCAGCAGCGAGGGACAGGGTTATGGCTACACCTTC.

The genes are TRBV12-3 or TRBV12-4 and TRBJ2-4, with TRBD2 as a possible D gene (6 bases). This CDR3 is built from 12 residues. V lost 6 bases, J lost 7 bases, and 10 bases lay in between. For the CDR3, the DNA is TGTGCCAGCAGGGTCGCGGGGAACATTCAGTACTTC. The encoded protein is CASRVAGNIQYF.

This clonotype showed up just a few times. The CDR3 bases are TGTGCCAGCAGCCCCCTACTGGGAGCAGATACGCAGTATTTT. Translating it yields CASSPLLGADTQYF. This chain joins TRBV12-3 or TRBV12-4 and TRBJ2-3, with a possible D match to TRBD2 (5 bases). This CDR3 has 14 amino acids. V lost 6 bases and J 4 bases, leaving 14 bases between the germline ends.

This clonotype was observed a few times. CDR3: CATSRDLGNSNQPQHF. The DNA for the CDR3 is TGTGCCACCAGCAGAGATTTAGGGAATAGCAATCAGCCCCAGCATTTT. This rearrangement joins TRBV15 to TRBJ1-5; no reliable D call. With 0 bases removed from V and 0 bases from J, the gap between germline ends came to 9 bases. Germline loops: CDR1 LNHNV, CDR2 YYDKDF (reference sequence). The CDR3 runs to 16 residues.

Details on this clonotype: One end of the junction varies from germline; a read error may be responsible. Written as DNA, the CDR3 is TGTGCCAGCTCACAGAACGGGGGGGCCTATAATGAGCAGTTCTTC. Amino acids: CASSQNGGAYNEQFF. The chain recombines TRBV18 with TRBJ2-1; 8 bases agree with TRBD2. Germline assignment: CDR1 KGHSH and CDR2 LQKENI. The CDR3 runs 15 residues.

This clonotype has just a few counts. Just one base apart from a much larger clone, this may be a read error. The J gene is TRBJ2-1, the V gene TRBV7-8, with 10 bases aligning to TRBD2. The germline gives CDR1 SGHVS, CDR2 FQNEAQ. The CDR3 consists of 18 residues. The CDR3 spells CVSSLALASGGWYNEQFF. The CDR3 nucleotides read TGTGTCAGCAGCTTAGCCCTTGCTAGCGGGGGCTGGTACAATGAGCAGTTCTTC.

The V and J genes are TRBV28 and TRBJ1-5; D call uncertain. Germline CDR1 reads MDHEN; CDR2 reads SYDVKM. This CDR3 comprises 15 residues. With 6 bases removed from V and 9 bases from J, the gap between germline ends came to 21 bases. The CDR3, as DNA: TGTGCCAGCAGGGAAGGACTATCCCGTCCGCGGCCCCAGCATTTT. This translates into CASREGLSRPRPQHF.

This clonotype has at least ten counts. The chain carries TRBV5-1 and TRBJ2-2; D might be TRBD2 (6 bases). There are 15 residues in the CDR3. The germline CDR1 and CDR2 sequences are SGHRS and YFSETQ. The germline V and J ends were trimmed by 4 bases and 0 bases, with 10 bases remaining between them. CDR3 residues: CASSEGGANTGELFF. The CDR3 bases are TGCGCCAGCAGCGAGGGCGGGGCGAACACCGGGGAGCTGTTTTTT.

The chain has TRBV29-1 and TRBJ2-3; D possibly corresponds to TRBD2 (7 bases). The length of the CDR3 is 12 residues. Germline values: CDR1 SQVTM, CDR2 ANQGSEA. V lost 8 bases and J 2 bases, leaving 11 bases between the germline ends. The CDR3 DNA reads TGCAGCCTAGGGGGGGACACAGATACGCAGTATTTT. Its protein is CSLGGDTDTQYF.

This clonotype was seen a few times. V gene TRBV10-3 combines with J gene TRBJ1-1, with no clear D. Germline lookup yields CDR1 ENHRY and CDR2 SYGVKD. The length of the CDR3 is 14 residues. The ends were cut back, 3 bases at V and 1 base at J, with 9 bases in the middle. The CDR3 protein is CAISDMAGNTEAFF. In DNA, the CDR3 is TGTGCCATCAGTGATATGGCGGGGAACACTGAAGCTTTCTTT.

The chain carries TRBV6-1 and TRBJ2-7, with a possible D match to TRBD1 (5 bases). This CDR3 spans 13 amino acids. Germline V lookup: CDR1 MNHNS, CDR2 SASEGT. The V end was cut by 4 bases, the J end by 4 bases, with 11 bases between. For the CDR3, the DNA is TGTGCCAGCAGTGTGGCAGGGCGGTACGAGCAGTACGTC. It specifies CASSVAGRYEQYV.

The chain couples TRBV7-6 to TRBJ2-3; D might be TRBD1 (5 bases). CDR3 length equals 16 residues. Germline lookup yields CDR1 SGHVS and CDR2 FNYEAQ. V lost 1 base to trimming and J lost 2 bases, with 13 bases between them. CDR3 DNA sequence: TGTGCCAGCAGCTTAGACCCTAGGGGAATCACAGATACGCAGTATTTT. This sequence encodes CASSLDPRGITDTQYF.

This clonotype was seen a few times. The CDR3 region has the DNA TGTGCCAGCAGTTACTCGACAGGATCTAACTATGGCTACACCTTC. Its protein is CASSYSTGSNYGYTF. The chain combines TRBV6-5 with TRBJ1-2; TRBD1 might be the D (6 bases). V lost 0 bases and J lost 0, with 8 bases in between. The CDR3 runs 15 residues. The V gene's germline CDR1 is MNHEY and CDR2 SVGAGI.

This clonotype was picked up a small number of times. V usage is TRBV12-3 or TRBV12-4 and J usage is TRBJ2-7, with TRBD1 identical over 9 bases. This CDR3 is 13 amino acids long. The V gene end was trimmed by 2 bases and the J gene end by 8 bases; junction bases not matched to a gene: 4. CDR3 amino acids: CASSLRDRDKQYV. The CDR3 DNA sequence: TGTGCCAGCAGTTTACGGGACAGGGACAAGCAGTACGTC.

The table lists this clonotype with a few counts. The genes are TRBV14 and TRBJ1-1; 10 positions match TRBD1. The junction had 6 bases not matched to a gene; V was cut back by 4 bases and J by 7 bases. Germline V gene data show CDR1 as SGHDN and CDR2 as FVKESK. The CDR3 is made up of 14 amino acids. CDR3 coding DNA: TGTGCCAGCAGCCGGGACAGGGGAGGCGATGAAGCTTTCTTT. Translating gives CASSRDRGGDEAFF.

This clonotype has ten or more counts. The chain uses TRBV6-1 and TRBJ1-1, with a possible D match to TRBD1 (5 bases). V was clipped by 7 bases and J by 5 bases, with 14 bases between them. CDR1 and CDR2 from the germline V gene are MNHNS and SASEGT. The CDR3 sequence is 13 residues long. CDR3 DNA: TGTGCCAGCATAGCGGCAGGGAGTACTGAAGCTTTCTTT. This codes for CASIAAGSTEAFF.

This clonotype occurred many times. This chain connects TRBV5-1 to TRBJ2-3; D is undetermined. Germline-derived CDR1 and CDR2 are SGHRS and YFSETQ. The CDR3 extends over 13 amino acids. The V end lost 4 bases, the J end lost 6 bases, and 12 bases lay between the germline ends. CDR3 DNA: TGCGCCAGCAGCCCCGCAGGCGCGGATACGCAGTATTTT. It is translated as CASSPAGADTQYF.

This clonotype has more than one count but fewer than ten. The chain is built from TRBV24-1 and TRBJ1-1, with D unclear. The V and J ends lost 6 bases and 2 bases respectively, with 6 bases between them. This CDR3 contains 12 residues. Germline values: CDR1 KGHDR, CDR2 SFDVKD. This CDR3 is CATSSSNTEAFF. CDR3 DNA: TGTGCCACCAGTTCGTCCAACACTGAAGCTTTCTTT.

This clonotype has a handful of counts. The rearrangement uses TRBV21-1 and TRBJ2-7; the D call TRBD1 from the table was never checked on the DNA. TRBV21-1 corresponds to a pseudogene. This CDR3 region has 14 residues. The CDR3 DNA reads as TGTGCCAGCAGAGGGAAGGGACCGACCTACGAGCAGTACGTC. Amino acids: CASRGKGPTYEQYV.

This rearrangement joins TRBV7-6 to TRBJ2-1, with TRBD1 as a possible D gene (5 bases). Trimming took off 3 bases at V and 9 bases at J, with 24 bases between the two ends. Germline loops: CDR1 SGHVS, CDR2 FNYEAQ. This CDR3 is built from 17 residues. The CDR3 coding sequence is TGTGCCAGCAGCTTCCACCCAACTGCTAGAAGGGGCAGTGAGCAGTTCTTC. It encodes CASSFHPTARRGSEQFF. The variable domain in full, completed from reference TRBV7-6 and TRBJ2-1, reads GAGVSQSPRYKVTKRGQDVALRCDPISGHVSLYWYRQALGQGPEFLTYFNYEAQQDKSGLPNDRFSAERPEGSISTLTIQRTEQRDSAMYRCASSFHPTARRGSEQFFGPGTRLTVL.

This clonotype came up a few times. CDR3 region: CASSATTNYGYTF. CDR3 nucleotide sequence: TGTGCCAGCAGTGCGACAACAAACTATGGCTACACCTTC. V is TRBV12-3 or TRBV12-4 and J is TRBJ1-2; D is undetermined. The V gene lost 5 bases and the J gene lost 2 bases, with 9 bases spanning the gap. The CDR3 length is 13 residues.

This clonotype has ten or more counts. The chain combines TRBV28 with TRBJ2-7; D remains unclear. The CDR3 runs 13 residues. CDR1 and CDR2 (germline): MDHEN, SYDVKM. V shed 2 bases and J shed 3 bases, with 8 bases lying between them. In DNA, the CDR3 is TGTGCCAGCAGTTTAGGACGTGGCTACGAGCAGTACGTC. Protein product: CASSLGRGYEQYV.

V usage is TRBV5-1 and J usage is TRBJ2-1; TRBD2 agrees at 9 bases. The length of the CDR3 is 15 residues. Germline V gene lookup returns CDR1 SGHRS and CDR2 YFSETQ. V was pared by 6 bases and J by 2 bases, with 6 bases of the junction left unmatched. CDR3 protein: CASKSTSGTYNEQFF. The DNA of the CDR3 is TGCGCCAGCAAATCGACTAGCGGAACCTACAATGAGCAGTTCTTC.